This T cell receptor beta chain was identified during a study of T cell responses to AZD1222 COVID-19 vaccine (dated by TCRdb to about 2021). The study in broad terms: Because spike-specific TCR depth and breadth did not differ between the two schedules, AZD1222 recipients who got a second dose at roughly 4 weeks were pooled with those who got a second dose at roughly 12 weeks. A total of 233 trial participants underwent TCR sequencing, of whom under 220 had received two doses of AZD1222 and about 26 had received two doses of the MenACWY control vaccine. Trial participants were enrolled by age into subgroups of 18-55, 56-69 and 70-plus years, and around 150, 28 and 57 TCR-sequenced participants, respectively, were included in these subgroups.

Explained via the paper, the time point label denotes: baseline before first vaccination. Vaccinee samples came from UK trials COV001 and COV002, including a single-blind randomized controlled phase 2/3 trial of AZD1222 (ChAdOx1 nCoV-19) in healthy adults. For TCRbeta chain sequencing, PBMC samples from trial participants were taken at day 0 and at day 28 after the second dose. Regarding this clone: The clone's antigen remains unknown. Base-call qualities are not available, and no considerably larger clone is one nucleotide away.

From the cysteine up to the phenylalanine, the CDR3 has a length of 13 residues. Kept here is only the CDR3 DNA, which spans 39 bases and is read in frame from base 1. The junction shows trimming of 1 base on V and 0 bases on J, plus 3 bases between the germline ends. Sequences SGHKS (CDR1) and YYEKEE (CDR2) are obtained from the germline V gene (reference sequence). The CDR3 regions of human TCRbeta chains were analyzed by immunosequencing. Per the source publication's procedure: TCRs in the repertoires were matched against a reference library of SARS-CoV-2-specific TCRs that had been generated with the MIRA antigen-specificity platform. Breadth meant the fraction of unique TCRs that were SARS-CoV-2-associated, whereas depth meant the fraction of total T cells that were SARS-CoV-2-associated. Using the MIRA data, every spike-specific TCR was mapped to the spike region that the TCR reacted to and assigned to either a CD4 or a CD8 class. Log10-transformed breadth and depth values were compared by one-way ANOVA with Sidak's multiple comparisons tests. The table comes from immuneACCESS by way of TCRdb, which keeps in-frame sequences with V and J called. Part of the clones is missing from these tables; in studies checked, under half for an unresolved V gene and the rest for unknown reasons. V and J calls and clone size are as listed in that table; D and trimming were resolved from the DNA. This sample gives some 150,000 clones in total; 91% of them show up just once. Around 5.2% of the sample is taken by the ten largest.

Study-wide findings and limitations: Vaccine-associated CD4 TCRs spanned the whole spike protein, with dominant responses in regions 160-218 and 743-854. In the small 56-69-year group, the increase in depth fell short of significance, most likely because of low power. Conclusions about previously exposed vaccinees are limited, since just 5 to 7 AZD1222 recipients were seropositive for SARS-CoV-2 at baseline. Epitopes outside the regions mutated in the B.1.351 and B.1.1.7 variants were reportedly recognized by nearly half of the unique spike-specific TCRs. Because no day 14 peak-response samples were available, the repertoires could be characterized only after the peak T cell response. Spike-specific TCR breadth and depth rose significantly after two AZD1222 doses compared with day 0 and with MenACWY recipients. Participants were mostly white British, with more females than males. The authors suggested clonal diversity may have been underestimated.

The rearrangement joined TRBV5-5 to TRBJ2-3, with the D segment identity uncertain. The sample was peripheral blood, taken on day 0 of AZD1222 vaccination. The receptor's source is an adult in good health. The CDR3 reads CASSLSSTDTQYF. In nucleotides, the sequence is TGTGCCAGCAGCTTGTCGAGCACAGATACGCAGTATTTT.